This T cell receptor (beta chain) emerged from a study of cytomegalovirus exposure and HLA in healthy donors. Study summary: HLA-typed donors were the source of about 81 million unique TCRs held in an early data release.

Note on this clone: As yet, its antigen is unknown.

PCR used 60 Vbeta primers and 13 Jbeta primers. Clones were read by immunoSEQ multiplex PCR, and TCRdb kept only the in-frame ones, dropping some. The sample shows 60,000 to 70,000 clones, roughly four fifths of them seen only once. Germline assignment: CDR1 SNHLY and CDR2 FYNNEI. The CDR3 consists of 15 residues. V was trimmed by 3 bases and J by 0 bases, leaving 6 bases between them. Whole-study results and caveats: Presence/absence analysis assumed near-uniform sequencing depth across donors.

The chain has TRBV2 and TRBJ1-6, with unresolved D. Sequenced material: PBMCs. The receptor was isolated from a man aged 50-59 years in good health and CMV-seronegative. The CDR3 DNA follows: TGTGCCAGCAGTGAGATGAGCTCCTATAATTCACCCCTCCACTTT. Protein: CASSEMSSYNSPLHF.